The present entry profiles one TCR beta chain with its context. Germline CDR1 MNHEY, CDR2 SVGAGI. The CDR3 has 14 residues. Trimming stripped 5 bases from V and 3 bases from J, with 13 bases between. This sample was included in a study of blood T cell repertoires in COVID-19. About the research overall: Nucleic acid was either cDNA or gDNA, and it came from T cells, B-cell-depleted T cells, or PBMCs.

Each participant's cohort was designated according to participant-reported clinical history. Donors in Cohort 3 counted as recovered after two negative PCRs, clearance, or symptom resolution. As originally analysed: Researchers report that nucleated cell counts were estimated from reference gene primer amplification. Generated by immunoSEQ multiplex PCR, the TCRdb table keeps only in-frame clones and is missing some. Clone size and V and J calls were adopted from that table, with D and trimming inferred from the DNA. The sample holds roughly 300,000 clones; around 85% are singletons and the top ten take about 2.5%.

The rearrangement joins TRBV6-5 to TRBJ2-5, with a weak D call TRBD1 (6 bases). Sample: PBMCs or T cells enriched from blood (not recorded which). This TCR derives from a woman between 50 and 59 years old who had recovered from COVID-19. The CDR3 bases are TGTGCCAGCAGTCCTACAGGGAGAAAAGAGACCCAGTACTTC. This encodes CASSPTGRKETQYF.